This is a list of T cell receptor beta chains from one sample in a study of OX40 agonist ivuxolimab in advanced cancers. Profiling relied on immunoSEQ multiplex PCR, and the TCRdb table lists in-frame clones only, not all of them. The table has tens of thousands of clones, 87% seen once; the top ten hold around 33%. Sample: CD4+ or CD8+ T cells sorted from blood, taken in a trial of the OX40 agonist ivuxolimab. All receptors derive from an adult with an advanced solid tumor such as melanoma, head and neck, liver or kidney cancer. The CDR3 runs from the conserved cysteine through the conserved F or W. D genes are given only for firm matches. The size entry is marked missing in some rows and otherwise reads once, few, many or a size class.

D gene,J gene,clone size,V gene,CDR3 DNA,CDR3 protein
TRBD1,TRBJ2-7,few,TRBV11-2,TGTGCCAGCAGCACAATCCGGGACAGGGGGTACGAGCAGTACTTC,CASSTIRDRGYEQYF
NA,TRBJ1-2,NA,TRBV5-6,TGTGCCAGCAGCTTTCAGGGAAAGAACTATGGCTACACCTTC,CASSFQGKNYGYTF
NA,TRBJ2-1,NA,TRBV4-1,TGCGCCAGCAGCCCTGGCAGGGTTTACAATGAGCAGTTCTTC,CASSPGRVYNEQFF
TRBD2,TRBJ2-5,NA,TRBV5-1,TGCGCCAGCAGCTCCGGGACTAGCCCCCAAGAGACCCAGTACTTC,CASSSGTSPQETQYF
NA,TRBJ1-6,NA,TRBV5-6,TGTGCCAGCAGCTTGACGGGGCGAAGTAATTCACCCCTCCACTTT,CASSLTGRSNSPLHF
NA,TRBJ2-5,NA,TRBV18,TGTGCCAGCTCACCAGAGCTCGCCCAAGAGACCCAGTACTTC,CASSPELAQETQYF
NA,TRBJ1-4,NA,TRBV2,TGTGCCAGCAGCCCAGGCACATCGAATGAAAAACTGTTTTTT,CASSPGTSNEKLFF
NA,TRBJ1-5,NA,TRBV28,TGTGCCAGCGGTACAGGGTACGGGCAGCCCCAGCATTTT,CASGTGYGQPQHF
TRBD1,TRBJ2-3,NA,TRBV5-1,TGCGCCAGCAGCCGCGGGACAGGGGGGACGACAGATACGCAGTATTTT,CASSRGTGGTTDTQYF
NA,TRBJ1-1,NA,TRBV7-9,TGTGCCAGCAGCTTACAGGAGAACACTGAAGCTTTCTTT,CASSLQENTEAFF
NA,TRBJ1-6,NA,TRBV18,TGTGCCAGCTCACCACCCGGAGGGCGGAGGAATTCACCCCTCCACTTT,CASSPPGGRRNSPLHF
NA,TRBJ2-7,NA,TRBV6-1,TGTGCCAGCAGTGATTGGGAGAGCTACGAGCAGTACTTC,CASSDWESYEQYF
TRBD2,TRBJ2-7,NA,TRBV6-5,TGTGCCAGCAGTTACTCAGGGGAGGGCTACGAGCAGTACTTC,CASSYSGEGYEQYF
NA,TRBJ2-5,NA,TRBV19,TGTGCCAGCCAAAACACGTACCAAGAGACCCAGTACTTC,CASQNTYQETQYF
NA,TRBJ2-6,once,TRBV5-1,TGCGCCAGCAGCTTGGTCGGGGTTATAGGGGCCAACGTCCTGACTTTC,CASSLVGVIGANVLTF
TRBD1,TRBJ1-2,NA,TRBV28,TGTGCCAGCAGTTTTTGGGGACAGGGCTATGGCTACACCTTC,CASSFWGQGYGYTF
TRBD1,TRBJ1-1,NA,TRBV5-1,TGCGCCAGCAGCTTTTCCAACTATGGACAGGCTGAAGCTTTCTTT,CASSFSNYGQAEAFF
NA,TRBJ1-4,NA,TRBV6-6,TGTGCCAGCAGTTACTCTGGGACGGATAATGAAAAACTGTTTTTT,CASSYSGTDNEKLFF
NA,TRBJ2-1,NA,TRBV4-1,TGCGCCAGCAGCCAAGAAGAGAGCTCCTACAATGAGCAGTTCTTC,CASSQEESSYNEQFF
NA,TRBJ2-5,NA,TRBV2,TGTGCCAGCATTGGGGCCGGACGGCAACAAGAGACCCAGTACTTC,CASIGAGRQQETQYF
TRBD2,TRBJ2-1,NA,TRBV14,TGTGCCAGCAGCCGACCGACTAGCGGGGGGGCTGCGGATGAGCAGTTCTTC,CASSRPTSGGAADEQFF
TRBD2,TRBJ2-7,NA,TRBV7-9,TGTGCCAGCAGCTTGACTAGCGGGTTTGTCGAGCAGTACTTC,CASSLTSGFVEQYF
NA,TRBJ2-1,NA,TRBV19,TGTGCCAGTAGTAGGGCGGAGTTGGTTGAGCAGTTCTTC,CASSRAELVEQFF
NA,TRBJ1-5,NA,TRBV10-3,TGTGCCATCCGGGAGAATAGCAATCAGCCCCAGCATTTT,CAIRENSNQPQHF
NA,TRBJ1-1,NA,TRBV12-5,TGTGCTAGTGGTTTCTTAAGCGGTGTATCTTTCTTT,CASGFLSGVSFF
NA,TRBJ2-7,NA,TRBV18,TGTGCCAGCTCGGAACGGAACGAGCAGTACTTC,CASSERNEQYF